The 2 T cell receptor beta chains below all came from one sample that was sequenced in a study of post-analysis software for immune sequencing data. Study outcomes and limitations: About five TRBV segments, including TRBV5-6, TRBV5-1 and TRBV20-1, were more frequent in patients than controls.

These receptors' targets are unknown. Built from TCR beta cDNA, the libraries had unique molecular identifiers in them. TCRdb reprocessed the PCR reads with MiXCR, giving one entry per CDR3 protein. The sample shows approximately 660,000 distinct CDR3 sequences, approximately 60% of them seen only once. The sequencing input was blood. All receptors derive from a girl under 10 years old with multiple sclerosis.

Concerning this clonotype: One end of the junction is discordant with germline, which a read error may explain. CDR3 in DNA: TGTGCCAGCAGCCCCCGACAGGGGATGAACACCGAAGCTTTCTTT. Residues: CASSPRQGMNTEAFF. This chain uses TRBV6-2 or TRBV6-3 with TRBJ1-1, with TRBD1 matching 8 bases. This CDR3 is built from 15 residues. Germline lookup yields CDR1 MNHEY and CDR2 SVGEGT.

A remark on this clonotype: An end of the junction does not agree with germline; a read error may underlie this. This chain links TRBV11-2 with TRBJ1-1, with D possibly TRBD1 on 6 matching bases. CDR3 length equals 16 residues. CDR1 is SGHAT, CDR2 FQNNGV, per germline. The CDR3 is CASSWSGAFMNTEAFF. Written as DNA, the CDR3 is TGTGCCAGCAGCTGGTCGGGGGCTTTTATGAACACTGAGGCTTTCTTT.